The clone carrying this T cell receptor (beta chain) turned up a few times. This specimen belongs to a study of T-cell memory formation after mild COVID-19. The CDR3 extends over 16 amino acids. Germline CDR1 SGHNT, CDR2 YYREEE (reference sequence). V lost 1 base to trimming and J lost 2 bases, with 14 bases between them. TCRdb called the 5' RACE reads again in MiXCR, with one record for every CDR3 protein. This sample has about 320,000 distinct CDR3 sequences, with approximately 15% found just once. This clonotype was sampled from a man younger than 35 who had mild COVID-19 (a few samples of this study predate the infection). Cell type and time point are not known. Sequencing was carried out using PBMCs or a T cell subset sorted from them (not recorded which). This rearrangement joins TRBV5-4 to TRBJ2-3, with D perhaps TRBD1 or TRBD2 (6 bases each). The CDR3 here is CASSLYLGGDTDTQYF. As DNA, the CDR3 is TGTGCCAGCAGCTTGTATCTGGGGGGCGACACAGATACGCAGTATTTT.